Listed below are T cell receptor beta chains from one sample, sequenced in a study of cytomegalovirus exposure and HLA in healthy donors. Assay: immunoSEQ multiplex PCR; the TCRdb copy retains only in-frame clones and omits some. The table shows 200,000 to 300,000 clones, with less than 95% occurring only once. The specimen was PBMCs. Receptors originate from a woman aged 25 to 45 in good health and CMV-seronegative. CDR3s include the opening cysteine and the closing phenylalanine or tryptophan. A D gene is named only where the DNA matches it firmly. Size values are once, few and many counts, or a class for expanded clones, and some rows have none.

>TRBJ1-5|TRBV6-6|.|.
CASSYVLLRDNQPQHF
TGTGCCAGCAGTTACGTTCTCCTCAGGGACAATCAGCCCCAGCATTTT
>TRBJ2-7|TRBV7-9|.|.
CASSFGGGGYEQYF
TGTGCCAGCAGCTTTGGAGGAGGGGGGTACGAGCAGTACTTC
>TRBJ2-2|TRBV7-3|.|TRBD2
CASSFAGGPIGELFF
TGTGCCAGCAGCTTTGCGGGAGGGCCGATCGGGGAGCTGTTTTTT
>TRBJ2-3|TRBV25-1|few|.
CASSYIADTQYF
TGTGCCAGCAGTTACATAGCGGATACGCAGTATTTT
>TRBJ2-4|TRBV27|.|.
CASSTFITQGKAKNIQYF
TGTGCCAGCAGCACGTTTATCACACAGGGAAAAGCCAAAAACATTCAGTACTTC
>TRBJ2-7|TRBV27|.|TRBD2
CASSLSWTSGSFWYEQYF
TGTGCCAGCAGTTTATCCTGGACTAGCGGGAGTTTTTGGTACGAGCAGTACTTC
>TRBJ2-2|TRBV5-1|.|TRBD2
CASSLGTSGGYYTGELFF
TGCGCCAGCAGCTTGGGGACTAGCGGGGGGTACTACACCGGGGAGCTGTTTTTT
>TRBJ2-5|TRBV9|.|TRBD2
CASSVGGLAGTQYF
TGTGCCAGCAGCGTAGGGGGGCTAGCGGGGACCCAGTACTTC
>TRBJ2-3|TRBV12-5|.|TRBD2
CASEETSGGGDTQYF
TGTGCTAGTGAGGAGACTAGCGGAGGGGGGGATACGCAGTATTTT
>TRBJ2-7|TRBV9|few|.
CASSVGIAYEQYF
TGTGCCAGCAGCGTAGGGATAGCCTACGAGCAGTACTTC